Sequencing of this T cell receptor beta chain was carried out in a study of blood T cell repertoires in COVID-19. Turning to the study itself: The study drew acute and convalescent COVID-19 samples from the United States, Italy and Spain.

CDR1 is MNHEY, CDR2 SMNVEV, per germline (reference sequence). The CDR3 runs to 16 residues. With V trimmed by 6 bases and J by 0 bases, 8 bases remained unmatched. Source study methods: Researchers report that nucleated cell counts were estimated from reference gene primer amplification. TCRdb's table, derived via immunoSEQ multiplex PCR, lists solely in-frame clones and lacks some. That table supplies the V and J calls and clone size; D and trimming were determined from the DNA. The sample lists some 300,000 clones; roughly 86% were seen once. Allocation to cohorts depended on clinical history reported by the participants. Symptom resolution, clearance, or two negative PCRs marked donors in Cohort 3 as recovered.

This chain uses TRBV27 with TRBJ2-7; 10 nucleotides line up with TRBD1. The specimen was PBMCs or T cells enriched from blood (not recorded which). The receptor's source is a woman aged 25 to 39 who had recovered from COVID-19. The CDR3, as DNA: TGTGCCAGCAGCCGTTCCGGGACAGGGGTCTCCTACGAGCAGTACTTC. Translation: CASSRSGTGVSYEQYF.